Included here is one T cell receptor beta chain sequence, with context. This entry is derived from a study of CD4 T cells in relation to SARS-CoV-2 and coronaviruses. The protocol was immunoSEQ multiplex PCR, while the TCRdb copy is restricted to in-frame clones and leaves out a portion. Of nearly 70,000 clones in the sample, 85% to 95% were seen once. Trimming removed 3 bases at V and 9 bases at J, with 9 bases between. CDR3 length: 12 amino acids. The unexposed donors gave CD4+ T cells in about 2010-2019, prior to COVID-19. The chain links TRBV12-3 or TRBV12-4 to TRBJ2-1; maybe TRBD1 (5 bases). The TCR sequence derives from a human donor in good health. Sequencing was carried out using naive CD4+ T cells from PBMCs. Noted subset: naive CD4+ T cells isolated by negative enrichment. CDR3 in amino acids: CASSFQGFEQFF. Here the CDR3 DNA reads TGTGCCAGCAGTTTTCAGGGTTTTGAGCAGTTCTTC.